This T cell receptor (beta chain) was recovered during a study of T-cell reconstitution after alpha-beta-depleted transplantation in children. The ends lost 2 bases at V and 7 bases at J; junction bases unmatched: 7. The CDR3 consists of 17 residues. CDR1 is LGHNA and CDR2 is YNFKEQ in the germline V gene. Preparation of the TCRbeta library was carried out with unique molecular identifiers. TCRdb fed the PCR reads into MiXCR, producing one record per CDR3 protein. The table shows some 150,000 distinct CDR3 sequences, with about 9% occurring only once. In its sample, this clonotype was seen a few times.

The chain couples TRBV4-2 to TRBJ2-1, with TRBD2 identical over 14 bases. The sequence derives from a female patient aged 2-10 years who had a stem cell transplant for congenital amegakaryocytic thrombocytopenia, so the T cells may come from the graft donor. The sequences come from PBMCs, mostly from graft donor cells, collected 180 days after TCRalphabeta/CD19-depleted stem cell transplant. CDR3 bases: TGTGCCAGCAGCCAATATGGGACTAGCGGGAGAATGAATGAGCAGTTCTTC. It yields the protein CASSQYGTSGRMNEQFF.